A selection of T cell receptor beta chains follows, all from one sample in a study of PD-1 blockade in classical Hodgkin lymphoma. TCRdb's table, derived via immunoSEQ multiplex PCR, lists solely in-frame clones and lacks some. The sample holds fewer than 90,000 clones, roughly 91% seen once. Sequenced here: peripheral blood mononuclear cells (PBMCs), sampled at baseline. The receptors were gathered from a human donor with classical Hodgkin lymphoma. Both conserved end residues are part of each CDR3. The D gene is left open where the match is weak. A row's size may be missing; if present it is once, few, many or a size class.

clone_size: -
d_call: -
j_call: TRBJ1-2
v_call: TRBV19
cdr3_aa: CASKATGEVGYTF
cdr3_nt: TGTGCCAGTAAAGCGACGGGGGAGGTCGGCTACACCTTC

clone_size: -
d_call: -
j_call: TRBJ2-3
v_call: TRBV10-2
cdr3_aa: CASSDASETDTQYF
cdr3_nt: TGCGCCAGCAGTGACGCTAGCGAAACAGATACGCAGTATTTT

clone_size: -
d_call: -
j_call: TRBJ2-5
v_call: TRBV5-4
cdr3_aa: CASSLAVTTGYQETQYF
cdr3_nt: TGTGCCAGCAGCTTGGCCGTGACCACGGGGTACCAAGAGACCCAGTACTTC

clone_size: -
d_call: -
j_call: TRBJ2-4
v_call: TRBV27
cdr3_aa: CASSLTEGNIQYF
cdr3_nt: TGTGCCAGCAGTCTCACAGAGGGGAACATTCAGTACTTC

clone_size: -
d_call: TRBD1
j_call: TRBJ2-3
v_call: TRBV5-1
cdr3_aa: CASSFGRGQVGTDTQYF
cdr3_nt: TGCGCCAGCAGCTTTGGCAGGGGGCAGGTGGGCACAGATACGCAGTATTTT

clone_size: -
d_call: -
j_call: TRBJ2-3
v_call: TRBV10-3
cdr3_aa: CAIKEGPTDTQYF
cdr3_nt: TGTGCCATCAAGGAGGGCCCAACAGATACGCAGTATTTT

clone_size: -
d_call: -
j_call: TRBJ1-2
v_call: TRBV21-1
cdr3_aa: CASSSRLGARGYTF
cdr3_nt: TGTGCCAGCAGCTCTAGGTTGGGGGCGCGTGGCTACACCTTC

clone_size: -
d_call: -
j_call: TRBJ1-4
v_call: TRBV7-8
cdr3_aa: CARPCIGLFF
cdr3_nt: TGTGCCCGACCGTGCATTGGACTGTTTTTT

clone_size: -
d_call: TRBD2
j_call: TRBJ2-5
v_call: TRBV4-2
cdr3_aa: CASSQERWLADQETQYF
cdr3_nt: TGTGCCAGCAGCCAAGAACGGTGGCTAGCGGACCAAGAGACCCAGTACTTC

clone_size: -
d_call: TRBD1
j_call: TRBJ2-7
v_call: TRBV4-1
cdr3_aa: CASSQNTGEPYEQYF
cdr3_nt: TGCGCCAGCAGCCAAAATACAGGGGAACCCTACGAGCAGTACTTC

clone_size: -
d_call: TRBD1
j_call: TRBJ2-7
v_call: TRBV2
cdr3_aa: CASSESGTGFGEQYF
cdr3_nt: TGTGCCAGCAGTGAGTCCGGGACAGGGTTCGGCGAGCAGTACTTC

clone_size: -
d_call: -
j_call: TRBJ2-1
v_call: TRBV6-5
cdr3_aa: CASSYSSVGAYNEQFF
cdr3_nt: TGTGCCAGCAGTTACTCGTCGGTGGGGGCCTACAATGAGCAGTTCTTC

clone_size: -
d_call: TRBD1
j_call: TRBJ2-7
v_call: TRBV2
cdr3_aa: CASSRDRGTAYEQYF
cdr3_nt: TGTGCCAGCAGTAGGGACAGGGGAACCGCCTACGAGCAGTACTTC

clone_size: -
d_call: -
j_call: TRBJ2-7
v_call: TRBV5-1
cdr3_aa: CARRTYEQYF
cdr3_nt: TGCGCCAGAAGAACCTACGAGCAGTACTTC

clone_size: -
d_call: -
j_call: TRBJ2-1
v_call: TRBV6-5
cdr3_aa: CASSPGRINEQFF
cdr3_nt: TGTGCCAGCAGCCCGGGACGTATCAATGAGCAGTTCTTC

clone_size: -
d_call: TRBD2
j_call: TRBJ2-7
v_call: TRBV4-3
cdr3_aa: CASSHEAGGSYEQYF
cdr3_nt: TGCGCCAGCAGCCATGAAGCGGGGGGCTCCTACGAGCAGTACTTC

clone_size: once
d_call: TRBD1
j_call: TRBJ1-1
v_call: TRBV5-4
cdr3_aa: CASSLDSGGNTEAFF
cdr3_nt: TGTGCCAGCAGCTTGGATTCAGGGGGAAACACTGAAGCTTTCTTT

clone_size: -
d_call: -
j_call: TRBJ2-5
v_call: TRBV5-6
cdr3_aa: CASSLEATFGGETQYF
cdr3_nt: TGTGCCAGCAGCTTGGAGGCCACCTTCGGGGGAGAGACCCAGTACTTC

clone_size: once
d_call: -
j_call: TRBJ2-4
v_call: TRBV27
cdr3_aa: CASSFGGAKNIQYF
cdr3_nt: TGTGCCAGCAGTTTTGGGGGAGCCAAAAACATTCAGTACTTC

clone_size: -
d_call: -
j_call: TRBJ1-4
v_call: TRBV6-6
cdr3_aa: CASSSNEKLFF
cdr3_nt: TGTGCCAGCAGTTCTAATGAAAAACTGTTTTTT

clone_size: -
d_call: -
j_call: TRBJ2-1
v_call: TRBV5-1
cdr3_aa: CASSLGVYNEQFF
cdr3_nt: TGCGCCAGCAGCTTGGGGGTGTACAATGAGCAGTTCTTC

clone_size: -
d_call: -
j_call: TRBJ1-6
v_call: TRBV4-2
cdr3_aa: CASSQVQGPGNNSPLHF
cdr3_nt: TGTGCCAGCAGCCAAGTGCAGGGGCCCGGGAATAATTCACCCCTCCACTTT

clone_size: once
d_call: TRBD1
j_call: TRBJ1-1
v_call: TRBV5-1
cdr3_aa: CASSIDRGNTEAFF
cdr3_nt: TGCGCCAGCAGTATCGACAGGGGGAACACTGAAGCTTTCTTT

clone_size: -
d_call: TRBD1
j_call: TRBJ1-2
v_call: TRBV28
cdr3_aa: CASSPRTGDPLESGYTF
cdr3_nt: TGTGCCAGCAGTCCACGGACAGGGGACCCCCTAGAAAGTGGCTACACCTTC

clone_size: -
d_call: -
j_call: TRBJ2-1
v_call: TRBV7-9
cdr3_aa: CASSPPHRANNEQFF
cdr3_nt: TGTGCCAGCAGCCCCCCCCACAGGGCAAACAATGAGCAGTTCTTC